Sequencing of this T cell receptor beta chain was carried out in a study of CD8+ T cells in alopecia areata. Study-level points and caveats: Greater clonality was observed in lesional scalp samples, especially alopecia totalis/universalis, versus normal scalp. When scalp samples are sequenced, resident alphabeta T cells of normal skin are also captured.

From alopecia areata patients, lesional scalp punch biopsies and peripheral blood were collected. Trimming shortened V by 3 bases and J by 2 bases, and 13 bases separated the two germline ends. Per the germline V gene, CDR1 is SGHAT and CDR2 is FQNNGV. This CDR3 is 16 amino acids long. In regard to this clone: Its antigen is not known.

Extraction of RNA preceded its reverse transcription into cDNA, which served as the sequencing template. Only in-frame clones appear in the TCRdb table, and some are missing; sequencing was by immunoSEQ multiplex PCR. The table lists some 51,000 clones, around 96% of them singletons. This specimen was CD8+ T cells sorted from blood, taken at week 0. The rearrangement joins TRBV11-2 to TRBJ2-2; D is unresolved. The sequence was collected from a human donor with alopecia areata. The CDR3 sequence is CASSFGPVANTGELFF. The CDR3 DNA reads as TGTGCCAGCAGCTTTGGTCCAGTAGCTAACACCGGGGAGCTGTTTTTT.